This TCR beta chain stems from a study of blood T cell repertoires in COVID-19 (TCRdb year 2020). With regard to the full study: Collaborator samples came from the United States, Italy and Spain and covered acute and convalescent phases of COVID-19. The prospective study material was composed of cDNA or gDNA derived from T cells, B-cell-depleted T cells, or PBMCs. Subjects who had been exposed to COVID-19, were actively infected with it, or had recovered from it provided the deeply sampled blood TCRbeta repertoires that made up the dataset. The repertoires were released in a freely available public database meant as a resource for research on the immune response to SARS-CoV-2. Samples came from the ongoing ImmuneRACE study (first 160 participants) plus 1,254 subjects from 6 global collaborators. Sample metadata almost always included a de-identified subject ID, COVID-19 status, age in years and sex. Where HLA class I and class II types were available, the types were taken from metadata supplied by the sample provider, not from assay-based typing. Results the study describes overall, beyond this receptor: How much clinical and demographic metadata was included differed by source and by participant, and the metadata was provided uncurated.

V is shortened by 3 bases, J by 6 bases, and the region joining them spans 8 bases. Its CDR3 holds 12 amino acids, cysteine through phenylalanine. CDR3 DNA is the only sequence kept; it has 36 bases, read in frame from the first base. Reading the germline V gene gives CDR1 MGHRA and CDR2 YSYEKL. In the prospective study, participants were roughly 18 to 89 years old, resided in 24 geographic areas of the United States, and were enrolled through a virtual design. Cohort assignment in the prospective study relied on participant-reported clinical history from a screening survey and a study questionnaire. A participant counted as exposed if, within 2 weeks of entering the study, that participant had been in contact with someone who had a PCR-confirmed or clinician-diagnosed COVID-19 case. In the prospective study, whole blood, serum and a nasopharyngeal or oropharyngeal swab were collected from each participant by mobile phlebotomists. Participants in the prospective study had the option to provide additional blood draws and questionnaires over an approximately 2-month period. Prospective study blood samples were shipped either frozen or at room temperature before DNA extraction.

TCRbeta CDR3 regions were amplified from genomic DNA by means of the immunoSEQ Assay, a bias-controlled multiplex PCR. As for the authors' bioinformatics: The number of nucleated cells in each sample was estimated from the amplification of reference gene primers within the assay. To quantify the absolute abundance of each unique TCRbeta CDR3 rearrangement, sequence reads were collapsed and filtered. For each sample, productive Simpson clonality was calculated as the square root of Simpson's diversity index over productive rearrangements. The source is immuneACCESS, and TCRdb retained only in-frame sequences with V and J called. Part of the clones is not carried over; for the studies checked, unresolved V genes explain less than half of this, and the remainder is unexplained. D and trimming were read from the DNA, whereas the V and J calls and clone size are those reported in that table. This sample lists roughly 200,000 clones; 83% were detected once. 4.8% of the sample belongs to the ten largest clones.

Concerning this clone: The antigen it recognizes is unknown. No quality values exist for individual bases; no much larger clone is one base distant.

The receptor was isolated from a woman between 50 and 59 years old who had been exposed to COVID-19. The sequenced material came from PBMCs or T cells enriched from blood (not recorded which). The receptor chain draws on TRBV4-1 and TRBJ1-1; TRBD1 could be the D gene, as 6 bases match. The DNA sequence follows: TGCGCCAGCAGCCAGGGGGGGCCTGAAGCTTTCTTT. Its protein product is CASSQGGPEAFF.